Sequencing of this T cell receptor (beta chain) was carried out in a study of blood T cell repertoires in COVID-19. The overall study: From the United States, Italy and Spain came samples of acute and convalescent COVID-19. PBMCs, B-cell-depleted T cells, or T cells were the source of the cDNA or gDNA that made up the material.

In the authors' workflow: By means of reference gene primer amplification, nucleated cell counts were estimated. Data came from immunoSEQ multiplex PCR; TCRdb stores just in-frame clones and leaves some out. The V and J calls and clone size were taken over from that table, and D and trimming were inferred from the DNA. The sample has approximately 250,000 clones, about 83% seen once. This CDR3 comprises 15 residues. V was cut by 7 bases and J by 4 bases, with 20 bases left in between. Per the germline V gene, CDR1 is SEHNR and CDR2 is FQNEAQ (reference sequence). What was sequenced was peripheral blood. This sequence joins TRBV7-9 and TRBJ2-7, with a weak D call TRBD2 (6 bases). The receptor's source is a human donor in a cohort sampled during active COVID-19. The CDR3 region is CASTPEGRGTYEQYF. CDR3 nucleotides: TGTGCCAGCACCCCCGAGGGGCGGGGAACTTACGAGCAGTACTTC.